These T cell receptor beta chains were read from a single sample in a study of blood T cells in healthy people across ages. TCRdb re-derived calls from the 5' RACE reads in MiXCR, one entry per CDR3 protein. The sample lists hundreds of thousands of distinct CDR3 sequences; around 38% were seen once. What was sequenced was blood. Source of these receptors: an elderly man in good health. Each CDR3 is given with its conserved first and last residue. A D gene is named only where the DNA matches it firmly. Rows may omit the clone size; those that give it use once, few, many or a size class.

D gene	V gene	J gene	clone size	CDR3 protein	CDR3 DNA
TRBD1	TRBV14	TRBJ2-5	-	CASSQDRGQKLSNEQYF	TGTGCCAGCAGCCAAGATAGGGGGCAGAAACTAAGCAATGAGCAGTACTTC
TRBD1	TRBV2	TRBJ2-7	-	CASRGQGVYEQYF	TGTGCCAGCAGGGGACAGGGGGTGTACGAGCAGTACTTC
TRBD2	TRBV7-7	TRBJ2-1	-	CASSSGTSGLDEQFF	TGTGCTAGCAGCTCCGGGACTAGCGGGTTGGATGAGCAGTTCTTC
-	TRBV28	TRBJ2-3	-	CASSNPGAGSDTQYF	TGTGCCAGCAGTAATCCTGGGGCCGGGTCAGATACGCAGTATTTT
-	TRBV6-1	TRBJ2-1	-	CASSEGEVNEQFF	TGTGCCAGCAGTGAAGGGGAGGTGAATGAGCAGTTCTTC
TRBD1	TRBV4-3	TRBJ2-1	-	CASSRRRTGVRGPYNEQFF	TGCGCCAGCAGCCGACGACGGACAGGGGTCCGGGGGCCCTACAATGAGCAGTTCTTC
TRBD2	TRBV5-1	TRBJ2-1	-	CASSLSGGVYNEQFF	TGCGCCAGCAGCCTGAGCGGGGGGGTCTACAATGAGCAGTTCTTC
TRBD1	TRBV5-1	TRBJ1-2	many	CASSSDRDAAGYTF	TGCGCCAGCAGCTCTGACAGGGACGCTGCGGGCTACACCTTC
TRBD1	TRBV29-1	TRBJ2-2	few	CSAWGRQGGVTGELFF	TGCAGCGCCTGGGGGCGACAGGGGGGAGTTACCGGGGAGCTGTTTTTT
-	TRBV6-2/TRBV6-3	TRBJ2-7	-	CASSYGSRAGDPHEQYF	TGTGCCAGCAGTTACGGGTCGCGGGCAGGGGATCCCCACGAGCAGTACTTC
TRBD2	TRBV7-3	TRBJ2-7	many	CASRKGGSSYEQYF	TGTGCCAGCAGGAAGGGCGGGAGCTCCTACGAGCAGTACTTC
-	TRBV27	TRBJ2-5	-	CASSLRVQTQETQYF	TGTGCCAGCAGCCTCAGGGTCCAAACCCAAGAGACCCAGTACTTC
TRBD2	TRBV20-1	TRBJ2-1	-	CSATSGGLNEQFF	TGCAGTGCTACAAGCGGGGGATTAAATGAGCAGTTCTTC
TRBD1	TRBV6-6	TRBJ2-2	-	CASSYSRTGGSVELFF	TGTGCCAGCAGTTACTCTAGGACAGGGGGCTCGGTGGAGCTGTTTTTT
-	TRBV20-1	TRBJ2-2	-	CSARGSVSLAGELFF	TGCAGTGCTAGAGGATCGGTTTCGTTAGCCGGGGAGCTGTTTTTT
TRBD2	TRBV6-6	TRBJ2-3	-	CASSTGLAGDTQYF	TGTGCCAGCAGTACCGGACTAGCGGGGGATACGCAGTATTTT
-	TRBV5-1	TRBJ2-5	few	CASRQTLDREQYF	TGCGCCAGCCGGCAAACCCTGGATCGGGAGCAGTACTTC
TRBD1	TRBV29-1	TRBJ2-7	once	CSVVDRSSYEQHF	TGCAGCGTTGTGGACAGGAGCTCCTACGAGCAGCACTTC
-	TRBV21-1	TRBJ1-1	-	CASSKFPGLNTEAFF	TGTGCCAGCAGCAAATTTCCCGGACTGAACACTGAAGCTTTCTTT
-	TRBV7-2	TRBJ1-1	-	CASSPTPNTEAFF	TGTGCCAGCAGCCCAACCCCGAACACTGAAGCTTTCTTT
-	TRBV21-1	TRBJ2-5	-	CASSKLAAGGIQETQYF	TGTGCCAGCAGCAAATTAGCAGCGGGGGGGATCCAAGAGACCCAGTACTTC
TRBD2	TRBV12-3/TRBV12-4	TRBJ2-2	-	CASTRLAGGANTGELFF	TGTGCCAGCACTAGACTAGCGGGAGGGGCGAACACCGGGGAGCTGTTTTTT
TRBD1	TRBV6-1	TRBJ1-2	few	CASSVRTGGYGYTF	TGTGCCAGCAGTGTACGGACAGGGGGTTATGGCTACACCTTC
-	TRBV12-5	TRBJ2-3	-	CASGLVVGQAADTQYF	TGTGCTAGTGGTTTGGTAGTTGGGCAAGCCGCAGATACGCAGTATTTT
-	TRBV20-1	TRBJ1-4	many	CSVKGQDNEKLFF	TGCAGTGTTAAGGGTCAGGATAATGAAAAACTGTTTTTT
TRBD2	TRBV28	TRBJ2-4	few	CASSPTPGLAEETKNIQYF	TGTGCCAGCAGCCCCACCCCCGGACTAGCGGAGGAAACCAAAAACATTCAGTACTTC
TRBD2	TRBV7-6	TRBJ2-2	few	CASSLSGVTGELFF	TGTGCCAGCAGCTTAAGCGGGGTTACCGGGGAGCTGTTTTTT
-	TRBV6-2/TRBV6-3	TRBJ1-1	many	CASSWDKNTEAFF	TGTGCCAGCAGCTGGGACAAGAACACTGAAGCTTTCTTT
TRBD1	TRBV28	TRBJ2-7	-	CASRGQGRSAQYF	TGTGCCAGCAGAGGACAGGGAAGGTCGGCCCAGTACTTC
-	TRBV4-1	TRBJ1-6	many	CASSNSRLSPLHF	TGCGCCAGCAGTAATTCACGGCTCTCACCCCTCCACTTT
-	TRBV5-4	TRBJ2-1	-	CASTSFYRNEQFF	TGTGCCAGCACCAGCTTTTATCGCAATGAGCAGTTCTTC
-	TRBV7-2	TRBJ2-3	-	CASSLQGPDTQYF	TGTGCCAGCAGCTTACAAGGACCAGATACGCAGTATTTT
-	TRBV7-3	TRBJ1-2	-	CASSLEPRGDNYGYTF	TGTGCCAGCAGCTTAGAGCCCAGGGGCGATAACTATGGCTACACCTTC
-	TRBV2	TRBJ2-3	-	CASSALGGTDTQYF	TGTGCCAGCAGTGCTCTAGGCGGCACAGATACGCAGTATTTT
-	TRBV6-2/TRBV6-3	TRBJ2-7	few	CASNDIPYEQYF	TGTGCCAGCAACGACATTCCCTACGAGCAGTACTTC
TRBD1	TRBV18	TRBJ2-2	-	CASSPLGQGASTGELFF	TGTGCCAGCTCACCATTGGGACAGGGAGCATCCACCGGGGAGCTGTTTTTT
-	TRBV18	TRBJ2-5	-	CASSPAIGQEETQYF	TGTGCCAGCTCACCGGCAATAGGTCAAGAAGAGACCCAGTACTTC
-	TRBV4-3	TRBJ2-6	-	CASSQSHASAGTLSYSGANVLTF	TGCGCCAGCTCTCAATCCCATGCTTCCGCGGGGACATTATCCTACTCTGGGGCCAACGTCCTGACTTTC
TRBD2	TRBV27	TRBJ2-5	-	CASSGTSGSQGGQYF	TGTGCCAGCAGCGGGACTAGCGGGAGTCAAGGGGGCCAGTACTTC
TRBD1	TRBV29-1	TRBJ1-2	many	CSARRGGQGDYGYTF	TGCAGCGCCCGAAGGGGGGGACAGGGAGATTATGGCTACACCTTC
TRBD1	TRBV5-1	TRBJ2-5	-	CASSPDRGDQETQYF	TGCGCCAGCAGCCCGGACAGGGGTGACCAAGAGACCCAGTACTTC
TRBD1	TRBV6-1	TRBJ1-1	-	CASSQQGRNTEAFF	TGTGCCAGCAGTCAACAGGGGAGGAACACTGAAGCTTTCTTT
TRBD1	TRBV6-5	TRBJ1-2	-	CASSPSRTGGLYGYTF	TGTGCCAGCAGCCCCTCCCGGACAGGGGGCCTCTATGGCTACACCTTC
-	TRBV5-1	TRBJ2-1	-	CASGSQAYEQFF	TGCGCCAGTGGTAGCCAAGCCTACGAGCAGTTCTTC
TRBD2	TRBV7-2	TRBJ2-5	few	CASSRGLAGLETQYF	TGTGCCAGCAGCAGGGGACTAGCGGGATTGGAGACCCAGTACTTC
-	TRBV27	TRBJ1-2	-	CASSFDVRGYGYTF	TGTGCCAGCAGTTTTGACGTAAGGGGCTATGGCTACACCTTC
TRBD1	TRBV9	TRBJ2-2	few	CASSVATPGQGRVGELFF	TGTGCCAGCAGCGTGGCAACGCCGGGACAGGGTAGGGTCGGGGAGCTGTTTTTT
-	TRBV12-3/TRBV12-4	TRBJ2-5	-	CASSLYPRTETQYF	TGTGCCAGCAGTTTGTATCCTAGGACGGAGACCCAGTACTTC
-	TRBV4-1	TRBJ1-1	once	CASNQDRGGGMNTEAFF	TGTGCCAGCAACCAAGATCGAGGAGGGGGTATGAACACTGAAGCTTTCTTT
-	TRBV28	TRBJ2-7	few	CASSLSSGSRPYEQYF	TGTGCCAGCAGTTTATCCTCAGGGTCAAGACCCTACGAGCAGTACTTC
TRBD1	TRBV20-1	TRBJ1-5	-	CSARGQGGGQPQHF	TGCAGTGCTAGAGGGCAGGGGGGAGGTCAGCCCCAGCATTTT
TRBD2	TRBV3-1	TRBJ2-7	-	CASSLSSSGYEQYF	TGTGCCAGCAGCCTCTCCTCTAGCGGCTACGAGCAGTACTTC